This passage covers 14 T cell receptor beta chains from one sample sequenced in a study of T cell repertoires in ileal Crohn's disease. Produced via immunoSEQ multiplex PCR; TCRdb's table is partial and in-frame only. The sample has just under 7,500 clones, 72% seen once. Noted time point: proximal margin of the surgical specimen (macroscopically non-inflamed). Material for sequencing was ileal tissue. Receptors originate from an adult with Crohn's disease.

Notes on this clone: Within the sample, other DNA sequences also encode this same CDR3. This chain uses TRBV28 with TRBJ2-7, with D perhaps assigned TRBD1 or TRBD2 (5 bases each). There are 12 residues in the CDR3. Trimming removed 9 bases at V and 2 bases at J, with 11 bases between. The germline CDR1 and CDR2 sequences are MDHEN and SYDVKM. The CDR3 region is CASRGPTYEQYF. DNA for the CDR3: TGTGCCAGTCGGGGACCCACCTACGAGCAGTACTTC.

This clone was picked up a small number of times. The chain carries TRBV7-2 and TRBJ2-5, with D possibly matching TRBD1 (5 bases). This CDR3 has 13 residues. Between the trimmed V and J ends, which lost 2 bases and 5 bases, there was a span of 9 bases. CDR1 and CDR2 (germline): SGHTA, FQGNSA. The CDR3 bases are TGTGCCAGCAGCTTATGGGGCGCGGAGACCCAGTACTTC. It yields the protein CASSLWGAETQYF.

V and J are TRBV14 and TRBJ1-1, with D possibly matching TRBD1 (6 bases). Germline V lookup: CDR1 SGHDN, CDR2 FVKESK. The CDR3 sequence is 15 residues long. Between the trimmed V and J ends, which lost 4 bases and 11 bases, there was a span of 23 bases. The CDR3 reads CASSLGGGATDRAFF. The CDR3 DNA reads TGTGCCAGCAGCCTCGGAGGGGGGGCGACCGATCGCGCTTTCTTT. Variable domain in full (rest from reference TRBV14 and TRBJ1-1): EAGVTQFPSHSVIEKGQTVTLRCDPISGHDNLYWYRRVMGKEIKFLLHFVKESKQDESGMPNNRFLAERTGGTYSTLKVQPAELEDSGVYFCASSLGGGATDRAFFGQGTRLTVV.

The chain joins TRBV6-1 to TRBJ2-7, with D unclear. This CDR3 is 16 amino acids long. Germline CDR1 is MNHNS and CDR2 is SASEGT. V lost 4 bases to trimming and J lost 0 bases, with 16 bases between them. CDR3 coding DNA: TGTGCCAGCAGTGCCTTACCAAGGTACAGCTCCTACGAGCAGTACTTC. This codes for CASSALPRYSSYEQYF.

The chain recombines TRBV28 with TRBJ1-2; TRBD1 matches 7 bases. This CDR3 has 13 amino acids. CDR1 MDHEN and CDR2 SYDVKM come from the germline V gene. With 7 bases clipped from V and 8 bases from J, the junction kept 10 bases outside the gene matches. This CDR3 is CASNLDRSRGYTF. The CDR3 DNA sequence: TGTGCCAGCAACCTGGACAGGTCGAGAGGCTACACCTTC.

The chain has TRBV9 and TRBJ2-1; 7 nucleotides align to TRBD2. Trimming at V came to 4 bases and at J to 7 bases, leaving 5 bases not matched to a gene. Germline V gene sequence: CDR1 SGDLS, CDR2 YYNGEE. CDR3 length equals 13 residues. CDR3 coding DNA: TGTGCCAGCAGCTCTATGGGGGGGAATGAGCAGTTCTTC. Translated, it gives CASSSMGGNEQFF. Variable domain in full (rest from reference TRBV9 and TRBJ2-1): DSGVTQTPKHLITATGQRVTLRCSPRSGDLSVYWYQQSLDQGLQFLIQYYNGEERAKGNILERFSAQQFPDLHSELNLSSLELGDSALYFCASSSMGGNEQFFGPGTRLTVL.

The genes are TRBV7-3 and TRBJ2-3, with 9 bases that match TRBD2. The CDR3 totals 16 residues. Germline-derived CDR1 and CDR2 are SGHTA and FQGTGA. The ends lost 4 bases at V and 3 bases at J; junction bases unmatched: 8. The CDR3 nucleotides read TGTGCCAGCAGCTCCCCAGCGGGAGGTCGGACAGATACGCAGTATTTT. Translating it yields CASSSPAGGRTDTQYF.

The CDR3 reads CASSAWTSGRADTQYF. The CDR3 DNA reads TGTGCCAGCAGCGCCTGGACTAGCGGGAGGGCCGATACGCAGTATTTT. The chain recombines TRBV7-3 with TRBJ2-3, with 15 bases lining up with TRBD2. This CDR3 has 16 residues. CDR1 SGHTA and CDR2 FQGTGA come from the germline V gene. V lost 5 bases to trimming and J lost 6 bases; unmatched junction nucleotides: 6.

The chain links TRBV19 to TRBJ2-3, with D uncertain. The CDR3 totals 14 residues. Trimming cost V 3 bases and J 1 base, with 8 bases left between them. The germline V gene has CDR1 LNHDA and CDR2 SQIVND (reference sequence). CDR3: CASSMPGGTDTQYF. CDR3 in DNA: TGTGCCAGTAGTATGCCTGGGGGCACAGATACGCAGTATTTT.

The V gene is TRBV2, the J gene TRBJ1-3, with TRBD1 as a possible D gene (5 bases). The CDR3 consists of 16 residues. Germline CDR1 reads SNHLY; CDR2 reads FYNNEI. The V end lost 4 bases, the J end lost 4 bases, and 17 bases lay between the germline ends. The CDR3 reads CASSVYDRGVGNTIYF. The DNA of the CDR3 is TGTGCCAGCAGTGTTTACGATCGGGGCGTAGGAAACACCATATATTTT.

The rearrangement uses TRBV9 and TRBJ1-5; the match to TRBD1 covers 8 bases. CDR3 length: 15 amino acids. V lost 3 bases, J lost 5 bases, and 7 bases stayed unmatched. Germline CDR1 SGDLS, CDR2 YYNGEE. CDR3 protein: CASSAGGRGHQPQHF. DNA for the CDR3: TGTGCCAGCAGCGCGGGTGGCAGGGGGCATCAGCCCCAGCATTTT.

The chain employs TRBV7-2 and TRBJ2-3; 10 bases agree with TRBD2. The CDR3 spans 17 residues. The germline V gene encodes CDR1 SGHTA and CDR2 FQGNSA. The ends lost 4 bases at V and 2 bases at J; junction bases unmatched: 9. Here the CDR3 reads CASSYKLAGLNTDTQYF. CDR3 sequence (DNA): TGTGCCAGCAGCTACAAACTAGCGGGGCTTAACACAGATACGCAGTATTTT.

The V call is TRBV7-8, the J call TRBJ2-1, with TRBD2 matching 11 bases. This CDR3 is built from 15 residues. Unmatched junction bases numbered 5, after V lost 4 bases and J lost 6 bases. Germline CDR1 SGHVS, CDR2 FQNEAQ. The CDR3 DNA follows: TGTGCCAGCAGCTCACTAGCGGGAGCCCTCAATGAGCAGTTCTTC. Amino acids: CASSSLAGALNEQFF. The full variable domain, completed using reference TRBV7-8 and TRBJ2-1, is GAGVSQSPRYKVAKRGQDVALRCDPISGHVSLFWYQQALGQGPEFLTYFQNEAQLDKSGLPSDRFFAERPEGSVSTLKIQRTQQEDSAVYLCASSSLAGALNEQFFGPGTRLTVL.

J is TRBJ1-4 and V is TRBV30, with unresolved D. The CDR3 runs 15 residues. The V gene's germline CDR1 is GTSNPN and CDR2 SVGIG (reference sequence). V dropped 2 bases and J dropped 7 bases, with 17 bases sitting between them. The CDR3 loop reads CAWSKGAAFAEKLFF. CDR3 DNA sequence: TGTGCCTGGAGTAAAGGTGCGGCCTTCGCTGAAAAACTGTTTTTT. The full variable domain, completed using reference TRBV30 and TRBJ1-4, is SQTIHQWPATLVQPVGSPLSLECTVEGTSNPNLYWYRQAAGRGLQLLFYSVGIGQISSEVPQNLSASRPQDRQFILSSKKLLLSDSGFYLCAWSKGAAFAEKLFFGSGTQLSVL.